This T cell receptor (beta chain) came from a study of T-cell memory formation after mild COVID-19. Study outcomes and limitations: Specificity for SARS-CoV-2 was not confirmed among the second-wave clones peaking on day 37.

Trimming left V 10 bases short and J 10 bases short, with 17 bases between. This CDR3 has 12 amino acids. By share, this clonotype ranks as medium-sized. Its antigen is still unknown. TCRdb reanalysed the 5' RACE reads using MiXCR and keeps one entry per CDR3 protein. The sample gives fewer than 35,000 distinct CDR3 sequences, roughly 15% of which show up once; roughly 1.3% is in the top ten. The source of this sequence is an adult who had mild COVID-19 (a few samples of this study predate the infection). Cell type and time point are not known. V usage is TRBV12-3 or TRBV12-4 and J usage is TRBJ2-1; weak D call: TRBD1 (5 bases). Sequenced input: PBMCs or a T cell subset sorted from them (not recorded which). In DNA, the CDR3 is TGTGCCACCCAACAGGATTTAACCGAGCAGTTCTTC. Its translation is CATQQDLTEQFF.